The entry below gives a single T cell receptor (beta chain) sequence along with its context. What it binds is unknown. The data were obtained in a study of glioma-infiltrating T cells after dendritic cell vaccination. Overall study results and limits: Complete blood and tumor specimen sets were limited to few patients.

Sample time point: after dendritic cell vaccination, including at tumor progression/relapse. The V gene lost 6 bases and the J gene lost 1 base, with 6 bases spanning the gap. Germline V gives CDR1 SGHNT, CDR2 YENEEA. CDR3 length equals 13 residues. Up to 2 ug genomic DNA was used for TCRB CDR3 amplification. Amplification used 60 V beta primers and 13 J beta primers. Libraries were prepared by immunoSEQ multiplex PCR; TCRdb keeps only in-frame clonotypes and omits some of them. The table records some 91,000 clones, roughly four fifths of them present only once. The TCR originated in a human donor with glioblastoma. The starting material was blood, obtained after dendritic cell vaccination. The chain joins TRBV11-3 to TRBJ2-2; perhaps TRBD1 as D (5 bases). DNA for the CDR3: TGTGCCAGCAGTGACAGGAACACCGGGGAGCTGTTTTTT. Its protein product is CASSDRNTGELFF.